This T cell receptor beta chain was sequenced for a study of T cells in Graves' hyperthyroidism and ophthalmopathy. Only a few counts were recorded for this clonotype. What it binds is not known. The study's findings and limits: Through a model of 13 V-J features, ophthalmopathy was separated from stable hyperthyroidism.

V lost 4 bases and J lost 1, with 6 bases in between. Germline CDR1 reads KGHDR; CDR2 reads SFDVKD. The CDR3 length is 13 residues. There were TCR beta CDR3 regions amplified from RNA transcripts. The HTBI primer set drove a first-round RT-PCR of the TCR CDR3. MiXCR, run by TCRdb on the multiplex PCR reads, gives a single entry per CDR3 protein. This sample has 480,000 or so distinct CDR3 sequences, with around 14% found just once. Specimen: blood. The chain joins TRBV24-1 to TRBJ2-5; either TRBD1 or TRBD2 may fit D (5 bases each). This receptor was obtained from a woman aged 18-29 years with Graves' hyperthyroidism. The CDR3 bases are TGTGCCACCAGTGACGGGGCCCAAGAGACCCAGTACTTC. This sequence encodes CATSDGAQETQYF.